These T cell receptor beta chains were read from a single sample in a study of cytomegalovirus exposure and HLA in healthy donors. Here immunoSEQ multiplex PCR was the method, and the copy in TCRdb shows in-frame clones only, minus some. The repertoire holds some 78,000 clones, with about 95% as singletons. Sequencing used PBMCs. The source of these receptors is a man younger than 30 in good health and CMV-seropositive. The CDR3 runs from the conserved cysteine through the conserved F or W. Each record gives: CDR3 DNA, CDR3 protein, J gene, D gene, V gene, clone size. D genes are given only for firm matches. Only some rows state a clone size, as once, few, many or a class for expanded clones.

DNA: TGTGCCAGCAGCTTTTTTGGCGGGACAGGGGGTGAAAAACTGTTTTTT
CDR3: CASSFFGGTGGEKLFF
J: TRBJ1-4
D: TRBD1
V: TRBV7-6
size: -

DNA: TGTGCCAGCAGGAGCAGGGTTTTCCACACCGGGGAGCTGTTTTTT
CDR3: CASRSRVFHTGELFF
J: TRBJ2-2
D: -
V: TRBV28
size: -

DNA: TGTGCCAGCAGCTTAAAGGGACTAGCGGGACTCTGGGGCCCCTACAATGAGCAGTTCTTC
CDR3: CASSLKGLAGLWGPYNEQFF
J: TRBJ2-1
D: TRBD2
V: TRBV7-3
size: -

DNA: TGTGCCAGCAGCTTAGGCAGGGTCGACGGGGAGCTGTTTTTT
CDR3: CASSLGRVDGELFF
J: TRBJ2-2
D: -
V: TRBV7-6
size: -

DNA: TGCGCCAGCAGCTTACAGGGGAACACTGAAGCTTTCTTT
CDR3: CASSLQGNTEAFF
J: TRBJ1-1
D: -
V: TRBV5-1
size: -

DNA: TGTGCCAGCAGCCACCCAACTAGCGGGAGGGACAATGAGCAGTTCTTC
CDR3: CASSHPTSGRDNEQFF
J: TRBJ2-1
D: TRBD2
V: TRBV5-4
size: -

DNA: TGCAGCGTTGGGTCAGGGGGCAGCAATCAGCCCCAGCATTTT
CDR3: CSVGSGGSNQPQHF
J: TRBJ1-5
D: TRBD1
V: TRBV29-1
size: -

DNA: TGTGCCAGCCGTGGTGAGGGCGGGAACACTGAAGCTTTCTTT
CDR3: CASRGEGGNTEAFF
J: TRBJ1-1
D: -
V: TRBV2
size: once

DNA: TGTGCCAGCAAGCCGACAGGGGGCCCCTACGAGCAGTACTTC
CDR3: CASKPTGGPYEQYF
J: TRBJ2-7
D: TRBD1
V: TRBV27
size: -

DNA: TGTGCCAGCAGTGACTTACAGGTAGCCAAAAACATTCAGTACTTC
CDR3: CASSDLQVAKNIQYF
J: TRBJ2-4
D: -
V: TRBV6-1
size: -

DNA: TGTGCCAGCACCCCTAACCGCTACGAGCAGTACTTC
CDR3: CASTPNRYEQYF
J: TRBJ2-7
D: -
V: TRBV28
size: -

DNA: TGTGCCAGCAGCGGATTCGACAGGAGCTCCTACAATGAGCAGTTCTTC
CDR3: CASSGFDRSSYNEQFF
J: TRBJ2-1
D: -
V: TRBV7-8
size: -

DNA: TGTGCCAGTAGTATAGAAGGCCCCCCGACAGGGAGCTCCTACAATGAGCAGTTCTTC
CDR3: CASSIEGPPTGSSYNEQFF
J: TRBJ2-1
D: TRBD1
V: TRBV19
size: -

DNA: TGTGCCAGCAGCGTTGGGGGGGCTAAATCCGGGGAGCTGTTTTTT
CDR3: CASSVGGAKSGELFF
J: TRBJ2-2
D: -
V: TRBV9
size: -

DNA: TGTGCCTGGAGTGTAAGCCGGTCCTTCACAGATACGCAGTATTTT
CDR3: CAWSVSRSFTDTQYF
J: TRBJ2-3
D: -
V: TRBV30
size: -

DNA: TGCAGTGCTGCGGGGGGAGAGACCCAGTACTTC
CDR3: CSAAGGETQYF
J: TRBJ2-5
D: TRBD2
V: TRBV20-1
size: once

DNA: TGTGCCAGCAGCGTGTCTATTGCGGGATCAGCGGCAGATACGCAGTATTTT
CDR3: CASSVSIAGSAADTQYF
J: TRBJ2-3
D: -
V: TRBV9
size: -

DNA: TGTGCCAGTAACCGGGACAAGAACACTGAAGCTTTCTTT
CDR3: CASNRDKNTEAFF
J: TRBJ1-1
D: -
V: TRBV2
size: -

DNA: TGTGCTAGTGTTCTCCCAGGGGACCCTTACGAGCAGTACTTC
CDR3: CASVLPGDPYEQYF
J: TRBJ2-7
D: -
V: TRBV12-5
size: -

DNA: TGTGCCAGCAGTTACTCTGCTGGGACAGAGGTCAGGATCTTC
CDR3: CASSYSAGTEVRIF
J: TRBJ2-1
D: TRBD1
V: TRBV6-6
size: -

DNA: TGTGCCAGCAGCTTTACTAGGAATCACGAGCAGTACTTC
CDR3: CASSFTRNHEQYF
J: TRBJ2-7
D: -
V: TRBV5-6
size: -

DNA: TGCAGCGTTGAAGGCACGACAGGGCTCACTGAAGCTTTCTTT
CDR3: CSVEGTTGLTEAFF
J: TRBJ1-1
D: TRBD1
V: TRBV29-1
size: -

DNA: TGTGCCAGCAGCTTGGATAAGGCGGGAGGGACCTACGAGCAGTACTTC
CDR3: CASSLDKAGGTYEQYF
J: TRBJ2-7
D: TRBD2
V: TRBV5-8
size: -

DNA: TGTGCCAGCAGCACCTGGTTCGGGACTAGCGGGAGTAAGGAAACAGATACGCAGTATTTT
CDR3: CASSTWFGTSGSKETDTQYF
J: TRBJ2-3
D: TRBD2
V: TRBV28
size: -

DNA: TGTGCCAGCAGCTTAGGGACTGGGGCCGGGGAGCTGTTTTTT
CDR3: CASSLGTGAGELFF
J: TRBJ2-2
D: -
V: TRBV7-6
size: -

DNA: TGTGCCAGCAGCCCCTCGACAGGGACGTACAATGAGCAGTTCTTC
CDR3: CASSPSTGTYNEQFF
J: TRBJ2-1
D: TRBD1
V: TRBV7-9
size: -

DNA: TGTGCCAGCAGTTTGACGGTTTCAGGCAACTATGGCTACACCTTC
CDR3: CASSLTVSGNYGYTF
J: TRBJ1-2
D: -
V: TRBV28
size: -

DNA: TGTGCCAGCAGCCAAGGACCAGACACCACTGAAGCTTTCTTT
CDR3: CASSQGPDTTEAFF
J: TRBJ1-1
D: -
V: TRBV4-2
size: -